This is a list of T cell receptor beta chains from one sample in a study of T cell responses to AZD1222 COVID-19 vaccine. The assay was immunoSEQ multiplex PCR, and TCRdb's table has in-frame clones only and misses some. This repertoire shows some 100,000 clones, roughly 90% found once; its top ten account for about a fifth. Sequences were derived from peripheral blood, sampled on day 0 of AZD1222 vaccination. The receptors originated from an adult in good health. Both conserved end residues are part of each CDR3. The order of the fields is clone size, J gene, V gene, CDR3 length, D gene, CDR3 protein, CDR3 DNA. The D gene is left open where the match is weak. The size entry is marked missing in some rows and otherwise reads once, few, many or a size class.

clone_size: .
j_call: TRBJ1-1
v_call: TRBV5-4
cdr3_length: 15
d_call: .
cdr3_aa: CASSLQVSMNTEAFF
cdr3_nt: TGTGCCAGCAGCTTGCAGGTGTCCATGAACACTGAAGCTTTCTTT

clone_size: .
j_call: TRBJ2-1
v_call: TRBV24-1
cdr3_length: 13
d_call: .
cdr3_aa: CATSEFSSDEQFF
cdr3_nt: TGTGCCACCAGTGAATTCAGTAGCGATGAGCAGTTCTTC

clone_size: .
j_call: TRBJ2-7
v_call: TRBV28
cdr3_length: 17
d_call: .
cdr3_aa: CASSLALIFGGAYEQYF
cdr3_nt: TGTGCCAGCAGTTTAGCCCTCATCTTCGGAGGGGCCTACGAGCAGTACTTC

clone_size: .
j_call: TRBJ1-4
v_call: TRBV4-3
cdr3_length: 14
d_call: .
cdr3_aa: CASSLQGGNEKLFF
cdr3_nt: TGCGCCAGCAGCCTACAGGGTGGTAATGAAAAACTGTTTTTT

clone_size: .
j_call: TRBJ2-7
v_call: TRBV19
cdr3_length: 12
d_call: .
cdr3_aa: CASSDSTYEQYF
cdr3_nt: TGTGCCAGTAGTGATTCTACCTACGAGCAGTACTTC

clone_size: .
j_call: TRBJ2-7
v_call: TRBV6-2/TRBV6-3
cdr3_length: 15
d_call: .
cdr3_aa: CASSYRRDGSYEQYF
cdr3_nt: TGTGCCAGCAGTTACCGGAGGGACGGATCCTACGAGCAGTACTTC

clone_size: .
j_call: TRBJ1-1
v_call: TRBV6-2/TRBV6-3
cdr3_length: 14
d_call: TRBD1
cdr3_aa: CASSPWTGRTEAFF
cdr3_nt: TGTGCCAGCAGTCCCTGGACAGGGAGAACTGAAGCTTTCTTT

clone_size: .
j_call: TRBJ1-5
v_call: TRBV18
cdr3_length: 14
d_call: TRBD1
cdr3_aa: CASSPDRAVVPQHF
cdr3_nt: TGTGCCAGCTCACCAGACAGGGCCGTAGTGCCCCAGCATTTT

clone_size: .
j_call: TRBJ2-5
v_call: TRBV19
cdr3_length: 12
d_call: TRBD1
cdr3_aa: CATQTGGETQYF
cdr3_nt: TGTGCCACCCAGACAGGGGGCGAGACCCAGTACTTC

clone_size: .
j_call: TRBJ1-5
v_call: TRBV11-2
cdr3_length: 13
d_call: .
cdr3_aa: CASSLEGGQPQHF
cdr3_nt: TGTGCCAGCAGCTTAGAGGGCGGCCAGCCCCAGCATTTT

clone_size: .
j_call: TRBJ1-2
v_call: TRBV19
cdr3_length: 15
d_call: .
cdr3_aa: CASNPRGRVNYGYTF
cdr3_nt: TGTGCCAGTAACCCAAGGGGAAGGGTTAACTATGGCTACACCTTC

clone_size: .
j_call: TRBJ1-3
v_call: TRBV6-1
cdr3_length: 15
d_call: TRBD1
cdr3_aa: CASRNRGLGGNTIYF
cdr3_nt: TGTGCCAGCAGAAACAGGGGATTGGGGGGAAACACCATATATTTT

clone_size: .
j_call: TRBJ2-1
v_call: TRBV7-9
cdr3_length: 13
d_call: TRBD1
cdr3_aa: CASSLRGQNEQFF
cdr3_nt: TGTGCCAGCAGCTTAAGGGGGCAGAATGAGCAGTTCTTC

clone_size: .
j_call: TRBJ2-5
v_call: TRBV7-9
cdr3_length: 15
d_call: .
cdr3_aa: CASSLYRGNQETQYF
cdr3_nt: TGTGCCAGCAGCCTCTATCGGGGGAACCAAGAGACCCAGTACTTC

clone_size: .
j_call: TRBJ2-7
v_call: TRBV7-8
cdr3_length: 14
d_call: TRBD2
cdr3_aa: CASSRGTILYEQYF
cdr3_nt: TGTGCCAGCAGCCGAGGGACTATACTCTACGAGCAGTACTTC

clone_size: .
j_call: TRBJ1-2
v_call: TRBV7-9
cdr3_length: 14
d_call: .
cdr3_aa: CASSGRLADYGYTF
cdr3_nt: TGTGCCAGCAGCGGTAGATTGGCGGACTATGGCTACACCTTC

clone_size: .
j_call: TRBJ2-1
v_call: TRBV4-1
cdr3_length: 13
d_call: TRBD1
cdr3_aa: CAREGTGYNEQFF
cdr3_nt: TGCGCCAGGGAGGGGACAGGCTACAATGAGCAGTTCTTC

clone_size: once
j_call: TRBJ1-2
v_call: TRBV28
cdr3_length: 11
d_call: .
cdr3_aa: CASSLQYGYTF
cdr3_nt: TGTGCCAGCAGTTTGCAATATGGCTACACCTTC

clone_size: .
j_call: TRBJ1-2
v_call: TRBV7-2
cdr3_length: 11
d_call: .
cdr3_aa: CASSKNYGYTF
cdr3_nt: TGTGCCAGCAGTAAAAACTATGGCTACACCTTC

clone_size: .
j_call: TRBJ1-3
v_call: TRBV3-1/TRBV3-2
cdr3_length: 15
d_call: .
cdr3_aa: CASSQDQGPGNTIYF
cdr3_nt: TGTGCCAGCAGCCAAGATCAGGGACCTGGAAACACCATATATTTT

clone_size: .
j_call: TRBJ2-2
v_call: TRBV11-2
cdr3_length: 12
d_call: .
cdr3_aa: CASSFTTGELFF
cdr3_nt: TGTGCCAGCAGCTTCACAACCGGGGAGCTGTTTTTT

clone_size: .
j_call: TRBJ1-2
v_call: TRBV28
cdr3_length: 15
d_call: .
cdr3_aa: CASSFLGGFGNGYTF
cdr3_nt: TGTGCCAGCAGTTTCCTTGGGGGATTTGGGAATGGCTACACCTTC

clone_size: .
j_call: TRBJ2-4
v_call: TRBV28
cdr3_length: 14
d_call: .
cdr3_aa: CASSLAGQKNIQYF
cdr3_nt: TGTGCCAGCAGTTTAGCGGGACAAAAAAACATTCAGTACTTC

clone_size: .
j_call: TRBJ1-2
v_call: TRBV6-2/TRBV6-3
cdr3_length: 12
d_call: TRBD1
cdr3_aa: CASSTRTGSFTF
cdr3_nt: TGTGCCAGCAGTACCAGGACAGGGTCATTCACCTTC

clone_size: .
j_call: TRBJ1-2
v_call: TRBV14
cdr3_length: 13
d_call: .
cdr3_aa: CASSPVPTYGYTF
cdr3_nt: TGTGCCAGCAGCCCAGTTCCCACCTATGGCTACACCTTC

clone_size: .
j_call: TRBJ1-5
v_call: TRBV4-3
cdr3_length: 13
d_call: .
cdr3_aa: CASSQEGWEPQHF
cdr3_nt: TGCGCCAGCAGCCAAGAGGGATGGGAGCCCCAGCATTTT

clone_size: .
j_call: TRBJ1-2
v_call: TRBV2
cdr3_length: 14
d_call: .
cdr3_aa: CASSGTTTNYGYTF
cdr3_nt: TGTGCCAGCAGTGGGACTACAACAAACTATGGCTACACCTTC

clone_size: once
j_call: TRBJ1-4
v_call: TRBV10-3
cdr3_length: 17
d_call: .
cdr3_aa: CAISPVRPSGTNEKLFF
cdr3_nt: TGTGCCATCTCACCCGTTAGACCCTCCGGGACTAATGAAAAACTGTTTTTT

clone_size: once
j_call: TRBJ1-2
v_call: TRBV20-1
cdr3_length: 11
d_call: TRBD1
cdr3_aa: CSAGQGNGYTF
cdr3_nt: TGCAGTGCCGGACAGGGGAACGGCTACACCTTC

clone_size: .
j_call: TRBJ2-3
v_call: TRBV27
cdr3_length: 15
d_call: .
cdr3_aa: CASRGLGESTDTQYF
cdr3_nt: TGTGCCAGCAGGGGGTTAGGAGAAAGCACAGATACGCAGTATTTT

clone_size: .
j_call: TRBJ1-1
v_call: TRBV7-2
cdr3_length: 14
d_call: .
cdr3_aa: CASSSAYSNTEAFF
cdr3_nt: TGTGCCAGCAGCTCAGCTTATTCGAACACTGAAGCTTTCTTT

clone_size: .
j_call: TRBJ2-7
v_call: TRBV6-5
cdr3_length: 14
d_call: .
cdr3_aa: CASRGTEAPYEQYF
cdr3_nt: TGTGCCAGCCGCGGGACAGAGGCCCCCTACGAGCAGTACTTC

clone_size: .
j_call: TRBJ1-2
v_call: TRBV19
cdr3_length: 15
d_call: TRBD1
cdr3_aa: CASSIGRGPNYGYTF
cdr3_nt: TGTGCCAGTAGTATCGGGAGGGGGCCTAACTATGGCTACACCTTC

clone_size: .
j_call: TRBJ1-6
v_call: TRBV4-1
cdr3_length: 15
d_call: .
cdr3_aa: CASSQDTGDNSPLHF
cdr3_nt: TGCGCCAGCAGCCAAGATACGGGTGATAATTCACCCCTCCACTTT

clone_size: .
j_call: TRBJ1-2
v_call: TRBV30
cdr3_length: 14
d_call: .
cdr3_aa: CAWSVPWGIYGYTF
cdr3_nt: TGTGCCTGGAGTGTACCATGGGGAATTTATGGCTACACCTTC

clone_size: .
j_call: TRBJ1-1
v_call: TRBV10-3
cdr3_length: 14
d_call: .
cdr3_aa: CAISVARVGTEAFF
cdr3_nt: TGTGCCATCAGTGTGGCCAGGGTCGGCACTGAAGCTTTCTTT

clone_size: .
j_call: TRBJ1-4
v_call: TRBV2
cdr3_length: 13
d_call: .
cdr3_aa: CASSGTGSEKLFF
cdr3_nt: TGTGCCAGCAGCGGGACGGGTTCTGAAAAACTGTTTTTT

clone_size: .
j_call: TRBJ1-1
v_call: TRBV20-1
cdr3_length: 11
d_call: .
cdr3_aa: CSARGPHEAFF
cdr3_nt: TGCAGTGCTAGGGGGCCTCATGAAGCTTTCTTT

clone_size: .
j_call: TRBJ2-7
v_call: TRBV5-4
cdr3_length: 17
d_call: TRBD1
cdr3_aa: CASSFLLDRGTSYEQYF
cdr3_nt: TGTGCCAGCAGCTTCCTACTTGACAGGGGGACTTCCTACGAGCAGTACTTC

clone_size: once
j_call: TRBJ2-3
v_call: TRBV3-1/TRBV3-2
cdr3_length: 14
d_call: TRBD1
cdr3_aa: CASSSTQGTDTQYF
cdr3_nt: TGTGCCAGCAGCTCGACACAGGGGACAGATACGCAGTATTTT

clone_size: .
j_call: TRBJ2-7
v_call: TRBV7-2
cdr3_length: 15
d_call: TRBD2
cdr3_aa: CASSLLAGTSYEQYF
cdr3_nt: TGTGCCAGCAGCTTACTAGCGGGGACCTCCTACGAGCAGTACTTC

clone_size: .
j_call: TRBJ2-7
v_call: TRBV5-1
cdr3_length: 14
d_call: .
cdr3_aa: CASSLPGSIHEQYF
cdr3_nt: TGCGCCAGCAGCCTCCCTGGAAGCATCCACGAGCAGTACTTC

clone_size: .
j_call: TRBJ1-1
v_call: TRBV7-8
cdr3_length: 17
d_call: TRBD1
cdr3_aa: CASSSLRGYTMNTEAFF
cdr3_nt: TGTGCCAGCAGCAGTCTCAGGGGGTATACGATGAACACTGAAGCTTTCTTT

clone_size: once
j_call: TRBJ1-1
v_call: TRBV7-2
cdr3_length: 14
d_call: .
cdr3_aa: CASSLYTLNTEAFF
cdr3_nt: TGTGCCAGCAGCTTATACACCCTGAACACTGAAGCTTTCTTT

clone_size: .
j_call: TRBJ1-1
v_call: TRBV18
cdr3_length: 12
d_call: .
cdr3_aa: CASSPGNTEAFF
cdr3_nt: TGTGCCAGCTCACCGGGGAACACTGAAGCTTTCTTT

clone_size: .
j_call: TRBJ2-2
v_call: TRBV7-3
cdr3_length: 15
d_call: .
cdr3_aa: CASSLNRDNTGELFF
cdr3_nt: TGTGCCAGCAGCTTAAACAGGGATAACACCGGGGAGCTGTTTTTT

clone_size: .
j_call: TRBJ1-2
v_call: TRBV5-1
cdr3_length: 14
d_call: .
cdr3_aa: CASSMSGVNYGYTF
cdr3_nt: TGCGCCAGCAGCATGTCCGGAGTTAACTATGGCTACACCTTC

clone_size: once
j_call: TRBJ2-7
v_call: TRBV10-3
cdr3_length: 14
d_call: .
cdr3_aa: CAIGDRSSSYEQYF
cdr3_nt: TGTGCCATCGGAGATCGAAGCAGCTCCTACGAGCAGTACTTC

clone_size: .
j_call: TRBJ2-7
v_call: TRBV5-6
cdr3_length: 15
d_call: .
cdr3_aa: CASSLVRDGGYEQYF
cdr3_nt: TGTGCCAGCAGCTTGGTAAGGGATGGTGGCTACGAGCAGTACTTC